One and the same sample provided the 29 T cell receptor beta chains below, sequenced in a study of T cell changes during pregnancy in multiple sclerosis. Measured with immunoSEQ multiplex PCR; TCRdb has only the in-frame clones, and not every one. Here the sample spans about 42,000 clones, more than 85% being singletons. The sample in question was CD4+ T cells from peripheral blood mononuclear cells, obtained after pregnancy. These receptors came from a female donor in good health, enrolled as a control in a pregnancy study.

This clone was seen a few times. The chain links TRBV6-5 to TRBJ1-6, with D possibly being TRBD1 (5 bases). The CDR3 spans 15 residues. V lost 7 bases and J lost 7, with 17 bases in between. Germline loops: CDR1 MNHEY, CDR2 SVGAGI. CDR3 sequence (DNA): TGTGCCAGCACGCCAGGAGCGGGGACGAATTCACCCCTCCACTTT. Protein sequence: CASTPGAGTNSPLHF.

The chain is built from TRBV7-9 and TRBJ2-1; 8 bases match TRBD2. This CDR3 comprises 15 residues. V trimming: 5 bases; J trimming: 10 bases; junction bases outside the gene matches: 13. Germline CDR1 and CDR2: SEHNR and FQNEAQ (reference sequence). CDR3 region: CASSQGWRGAGEQFF. The CDR3 DNA reads TGTGCCAGCAGCCAGGGTTGGCGGGGGGCCGGGGAGCAGTTCTTC.

CDR3 bases: TGCGCCAGCAGCCGGGGGGAGCCTAATGAAAAACTGTTTTTT. Its translation is CASSRGEPNEKLFF. This chain connects TRBV5-1 to TRBJ1-4, with D tentatively TRBD1 (5 bases). The germline V gene encodes CDR1 SGHRS and CDR2 YFSETQ. Trimming removed 4 bases at V and 3 bases at J, with 10 bases between. The CDR3 has 14 residues.

V and J are TRBV5-1 and TRBJ2-7; TRBD2 matches at 7 bases. The V gene's germline CDR1 is SGHRS and CDR2 YFSETQ. CDR3 length equals 14 residues. Unmatched junction bases numbered 11, after V lost 4 bases and J lost 7 bases. The CDR3 sequence: CASSRGDRPLEQYF. The CDR3 region has the DNA TGCGCCAGCAGCCGGGGGGACCGCCCCCTAGAGCAGTACTTC.

This chain joins TRBV20-1 and TRBJ2-5, with D possibly TRBD2 on 5 matching bases. The germline V gene has CDR1 DFQATT and CDR2 SNEGSKA (reference sequence). The CDR3 runs to 11 residues. V gave up 2 bases and J gave up 5 bases, with 6 bases separating them. The CDR3 DNA sequence: TGCAGTGCTAGAACGGGGGAGACCCAGTACTTC. This gives the protein CSARTGETQYF.

The chain carries TRBV2 and TRBJ1-6; the match to TRBD1 covers 8 bases. CDR1 is SNHLY, CDR2 FYNNEI, per germline. The CDR3 is 13 amino acids. The junction had 2 bases not matched to a gene; V was cut back by 7 bases and J by 6 bases. The CDR3 here is CASKTGVNSPLHF. CDR3 nucleotides: TGTGCCAGCAAGACAGGGGTTAATTCACCCCTCCACTTT.

This clone is a singleton in its sample. The chain has TRBV4-3 and TRBJ2-7; TRBD1 might be the D (6 bases). There are 16 residues in the CDR3. The germline V gene has CDR1 LGHNA and CDR2 YSLEER. Trimming pared 0 bases from V and 2 bases from J, leaving 14 bases between. In DNA form, the CDR3 reads TGCGCCAGCAGCCAAGATTCAGTGACAGGTACCTACGAGCAGTACTTC. Translating gives CASSQDSVTGTYEQYF.

The V call is TRBV7-3, the J call TRBJ2-7, with 7 nucleotides matching TRBD1. This CDR3 region has 14 residues. Trimming at V came to 5 bases and at J to 3 bases, leaving 7 bases not matched to a gene. Germline V gives CDR1 SGHTA, CDR2 FQGTGA. CDR3 residues: CASSTQGEYYEQYF. The CDR3 DNA sequence: TGTGCCAGCAGCACCCAGGGGGAATACTACGAGCAGTACTTC.

The DNA of the CDR3 is TGCGCCAGCAGCTTGGGAAGTGGGGGGGATGAGACCCAGTACTTC. Its translation: CASSLGSGGDETQYF. This chain connects TRBV5-1 to TRBJ2-5; 7 bases are shared with TRBD2. The CDR3 consists of 15 residues. CDR1 is SGHRS and CDR2 is YFSETQ in the germline V gene. V dropped 0 bases and J dropped 5; count of bases not matched to a gene: 7.

The chain carries TRBV29-1 and TRBJ1-1; 10 bases agree with TRBD1. The CDR3 spans 15 residues. Trimming took 3 bases from V and 3 from J; bases not matched to a gene: 7. Germline assignment: CDR1 SQVTM and CDR2 ANQGSEA. This chain's CDR3 is CSVDRVGTGDTEAFF. CDR3 DNA sequence: TGCAGCGTTGATCGTGTAGGGACAGGGGACACTGAAGCTTTCTTT.

In nucleotides, the CDR3 is TGTGCCAGCAGTTACTCGCGGGGGGGTTACGAGCAGTACTTC. This sequence encodes CASSYSRGGYEQYF. The chain uses TRBV6-5 and TRBJ2-7; 9 positions match TRBD2. The CDR3 spans 14 residues. Trimming took 0 bases from V and 4 from J; bases not matched to a gene: 1. Germline V CDR1 and CDR2: MNHEY, SVGAGI.

This CDR3 reads CASSLISGGANEQFF. CDR3 DNA sequence: TGTGCCAGCAGCTTGATAAGCGGGGGGGCCAATGAGCAGTTCTTC. This sequence joins TRBV11-2 and TRBJ2-1, with 10 bases identical to TRBD2. This CDR3 comprises 15 residues. Germline V gene data show CDR1 as SGHAT and CDR2 as FQNNGV. V was clipped by 3 bases and J by 6 bases; unmatched bases: 5. Variable domain in full (rest from reference TRBV11-2 and TRBJ2-1): EAGVAQSPRYKIIEKRQSVAFWCNPISGHATLYWYQQILGQGPKLLIQFQNNGVVDDSQLPKDRFSAERLKGVDSTLKIQPAKLEDSAVYLCASSLISGGANEQFFGPGTRLTVL.

The rearrangement joins TRBV6-1 to TRBJ2-3; 7 bases line up with TRBD2. Germline CDR1 and CDR2: MNHNS and SASEGT. With V trimmed by 6 bases and J by 6 bases, 6 bases remained unmatched. CDR3 length equals 13 residues. The CDR3 coding sequence is TGTGCCAGCAGGCTAGTGGGGGGGGATACGCAGTATTTT. As protein: CASRLVGGDTQYF.

The rearrangement links TRBV10-3 to TRBJ2-7; D perhaps matches TRBD1 (6 bases). Trimming removed 10 bases from V and 0 bases from J, with 13 bases in between. The CDR3 is 13 residues long. The V gene's germline CDR1 is ENHRY and CDR2 SYGVKD. The CDR3 sequence: CATGDISSYEQYF. The DNA of the CDR3 is TGTGCCACCGGGGACATTAGCTCCTACGAGCAGTACTTC.

The chain is built from TRBV28 and TRBJ1-4; 9 nucleotides align to TRBD1. CDR1 and CDR2 (germline): MDHEN, SYDVKM. This CDR3 has 16 residues. V trimming: 10 bases; J trimming: 2 bases; junction bases outside the gene matches: 11. DNA for the CDR3: TGTGCCATCAGGCTCTCACAGGGGGCGACTAATGAAAAACTGTTTTTT. Translation gives CAIRLSQGATNEKLFF.

The chain joins TRBV19 to TRBJ1-2; D is perhaps TRBD1 (5 bases). Trimming removed 3 bases from V and 2 bases from J, with 7 bases in between. Germline V gene lookup returns CDR1 LNHDA and CDR2 SQIVND (reference sequence). The CDR3 spans 13 residues. Here the CDR3 reads CASSMGGNYGYTF. The CDR3 DNA follows: TGTGCCAGTAGTATGGGGGGGAACTATGGCTACACCTTC.

The chain uses TRBV10-1 and TRBJ2-2; TRBD1 matches 10 bases. Germline values: CDR1 WNHNN, CDR2 SYGVQD (reference sequence). V was pared by 3 bases and J by 3 bases, with 7 bases of the junction left unmatched. CDR3 size: 17 residues. The chain's CDR3 is CASSDFFGTGDTGELFF. The DNA for the CDR3 is TGCGCCAGCAGTGATTTTTTTGGGACAGGGGACACCGGGGAGCTGTTTTTT.

J is TRBJ2-2 and V is TRBV6-1, with TRBD1 as a possible D gene (6 bases). CDR3 size: 15 residues. Trimming pared 3 bases from V and 7 bases from J, leaving 15 bases between. CDR1 and CDR2 (germline): MNHNS, SASEGT. CDR3 DNA sequence: TGTGCCAGCAGTGAGGTCGTTAAGGGGGTCGGGGAGCTGTTTTTT. Translated, it gives CASSEVVKGVGELFF.

This chain connects TRBV18 to TRBJ2-1; 11 nucleotides align to TRBD2. V shed 4 bases, J shed 7 bases, and the junction held 9 bases outside the gene matches. Germline lookup yields CDR1 KGHSH and CDR2 LQKENI. The CDR3 loop spans 16 amino acids. The CDR3 nucleotides read TGTGCCAGCTCACAACAACTAGCGGGAGTGTCGAATGAGCAGTTCTTC. Translation gives CASSQQLAGVSNEQFF.

The chain combines TRBV19 with TRBJ2-2; TRBD1 aligns across 7 bases. Germline V gene lookup returns CDR1 LNHDA and CDR2 SQIVND (reference sequence). CDR3 length equals 15 residues. The V gene end was trimmed by 7 bases and the J gene end by 2 bases; junction bases not matched to a gene: 7. CDR3 amino acids: CASNPGQPNTGELFF. CDR3 in DNA: TGTGCCAGTAATCCGGGACAGCCTAACACCGGGGAGCTGTTTTTT.

This rearrangement joins TRBV7-9 to TRBJ2-1; 9 bases are shared with TRBD2. V trimming: 10 bases; J trimming: 7 bases; junction bases outside the gene matches: 14. This CDR3 has 15 amino acids. Germline V CDR1 and CDR2: SEHNR, FQNEAQ (reference sequence). The CDR3 nucleotides read TGTGCCATACGAGCCGCGGGGGGGCGTGGAAATGAGCAGTTCTTC. This translates into CAIRAAGGRGNEQFF.

The chain combines TRBV19 with TRBJ2-2; 7 nucleotides match TRBD2. The germline CDR1 and CDR2 sequences are LNHDA and SQIVND (reference sequence). The CDR3 is made up of 14 amino acids. After removal of 7 bases from V and 0 bases from J, the junction contained 2 bases not matched to a gene. CDR3 DNA: TGTGCCAGTAAACTAGCGCCGAACACCGGGGAGCTGTTTTTT. This translates into CASKLAPNTGELFF.

V usage is TRBV10-3 and J usage is TRBJ1-3, with 7 bases identical to TRBD1. The CDR3 totals 15 residues. Looked up from germline, CDR1 is ENHRY and CDR2 is SYGVKD. V trimming: 2 bases; J trimming: 0 bases; junction bases outside the gene matches: 1. CDR3 sequence (DNA): TGTGCCATCAGTGAGGGACAGGACTCTGGAAACACCATATATTTT. Translated, it gives CAISEGQDSGNTIYF.

The chain joins TRBV7-9 to TRBJ2-5, with D possibly TRBD2 on 6 matching bases. Germline V CDR1 and CDR2: SEHNR, FQNEAQ (reference sequence). This CDR3 is 14 amino acids long. V was cut by 0 bases and J by 5 bases, with 10 bases left in between. The CDR3 nucleotides are TGTGCCAGCAGCTTAGCTTGGGAGGCGGAGACCCAGTACTTC. This sequence encodes CASSLAWEAETQYF.

The gene calls are TRBV28 and TRBJ1-2; D is possibly TRBD1 (5 bases). From germline, CDR1 is MDHEN and CDR2 SYDVKM. The CDR3 runs 13 residues. Trimming took 6 bases from V and 8 from J, leaving 16 bases between them. The CDR3 region has the DNA TGTGCCAGCAGCGAGGCAGGGCCCCGGGGCTACACCTTC. It codes for CASSEAGPRGYTF.

The chain combines TRBV2 with TRBJ1-1, with D maybe TRBD1 (5 bases). Per germline, CDR1 SNHLY and CDR2 FYNNEI. Between the trimmed V and J ends, which lost 8 bases and 1 base, there was a span of 14 bases. CDR3 size: 14 residues. CDR3 sequence (DNA): TGTGCCAGCCGGGGGGGGGAACCGAACACTGAAGCTTTCTTT. Translation: CASRGGEPNTEAFF. Together with reference TRBV2 and TRBJ1-1, the CDR3 gives the full variable domain: EPEVTQTPSHQVTQMGQEVILRCVPISNHLYFYWYRQILGQKVEFLVSFYNNEISEKSEIFDDQFSVERPDGSNFTLKIRSTKLEDSAMYFCASRGGEPNTEAFFGQGTRLTVV.

J is TRBJ1-4 and V is TRBV6-1; D is possibly TRBD1 (6 bases). The V and J ends lost 1 base and 7 bases respectively, with 16 bases between them. The length of the CDR3 is 16 residues. Germline loops: CDR1 MNHNS, CDR2 SASEGT. CDR3 nucleotides: TGTGCCAGCAGTGAAGTAGCAGGGGTCGTAGGTGAAAAACTGTTTTTT. Its protein is CASSEVAGVVGEKLFF.

The V and J genes are TRBV4-1 and TRBJ2-5; TRBD2 aligns across 13 bases. The DNA end favors TRBJ2-7, so the J call may be wrong. There are 16 residues in the CDR3. Looked up from germline, CDR1 is MGHRA and CDR2 is YSYEKL. The CDR3 reads CASSKLPGLAGHEQYF. CDR3 DNA: TGCGCCAGCAGTAAACTGCCGGGACTAGCGGGACACGAGCAGTACTTC.

The rearrangement joins TRBV7-3 to TRBJ2-3, with 7 bases matching TRBD2. J was trimmed by 6 bases and V by 7 bases; bases with no gene match: 7. The V gene's germline CDR1 is SGHTA and CDR2 FQGTGA. This CDR3 region has 13 residues. CDR3 region: CASNVGGADTQYF. The CDR3 coding sequence is TGTGCCAGCAATGTGGGAGGGGCCGATACGCAGTATTTT. Full variable domain (outside the CDR3, taken from reference TRBV7-3 and TRBJ2-3): GAGVSQTPSNKVTEKGKYVELRCDPISGHTALYWYRQSLGQGPEFLIYFQGTGAADDSGLPNDRFFAVRPEGSVSTLKIQRTERGDSAVYLCASNVGGADTQYFGPGTRLTVL.